This T cell receptor (beta chain) was profiled in a study of neurological immune-mediated disorders. Time point in this sample: longitudinal time-point 3. The unsorted libraries had their origin in 2 million PBMCs stored at -80 C. Comment on this clonotype: Its antigen remains unidentified.

Template-switch 5'RACE cDNA synthesis added a 10-nucleotide unique molecular identifier. TCRdb used MiXCR to reprocess the 5' RACE reads, holding one entry per CDR3 protein. Of more than 95,000 distinct CDR3 sequences listed, 10% to 12% are singletons. Study outcomes and limitations: None of the CDR3 amino acid sequences found in expanded clones was shared across subjects. This suggests that the TCR-beta repertoires were private in all groups.

CDR3 size: 15 residues. V lost 4 bases and J 1 base, leaving 12 bases between the germline ends. In germline, CDR1 is SGHAT, CDR2 FQDESV (reference sequence). The receptor was derived from a female donor with HTLV-1-associated myelopathy (HAM/TSP). This sequence joins TRBV11-1 and TRBJ2-3; the D is unclear. The source material was PBMCs. The DNA of the CDR3 is TGTGCCAGCAGCTCCCGAGGAACAGGCACAGATACGCAGTATTTT. This encodes CASSSRGTGTDTQYF.